Below, one T cell receptor beta chain is given with its context. These data belong to a study of blood T cell repertoires in COVID-19. For the study at large: Sites in the United States, Italy and Spain provided acute and convalescent COVID-19 samples.

Between the trimmed V and J ends, which lost 5 bases and 5 bases, there was a span of 13 bases. The CDR3 sequence is 14 residues long. Germline loops: CDR1 SGHTA, CDR2 FQGNSA. Per the study methods: Reference gene primer amplification yielded estimated nucleated cell counts. The method was immunoSEQ multiplex PCR; TCRdb's version includes in-frame clones alone and lacks a portion of them. D and trimming come from the DNA, and the V and J calls and clone size come from that table. The data show about 31,000 clones, around 92% seen once. The source is a middle-aged woman with active or convalescent COVID-19. This chain connects TRBV7-2 to TRBJ1-5, with D perhaps matching TRBD1 (6 bases). The sequencing input was peripheral blood. CDR3 coding DNA: TGTGCCAGCAGCCTGGACAGTCTGTATCAGCCCCAGCATTTT. It yields the protein CASSLDSLYQPQHF. Full variable domain (rest looked up from reference TRBV7-2 and TRBJ1-5): GAGVSQSPSNKVTEKGKDVELRCDPISGHTALYWYRQSLGQGLEFLIYFQGNSAPDKSGLPSDRFSAERTGGSVSTLTIQRTQQEDSAVYLCASSLDSLYQPQHFGDGTRLSIL.